This TCR beta chain was observed in a study of healthy donors' naive CD4 and CD8 T cells. Study context: A new alpha primer set targeted every functional IMGT alpha variant. Study-wide points: The study did not address homeostatic proliferation effects in naive T cells.

Starting from around 470 ng of total RNA, TCR libraries were made with linear amplification. TCRdb called the reads again in MiXCR, with one record for every CDR3 protein. The table records 200,000 or so distinct CDR3 sequences, 65% to 75% of them present only once. The CDR3 is made up of 14 amino acids. V was pared by 8 bases and J by 0 bases, with 8 bases between. On this clonotype itself: Its antigen is not known.

The sample comprised naive CD4+ and CD8+ T cells sorted from blood, pooled from several donors. The V and J genes are TRBV12-3 or TRBV12-4 and TRBJ2-6; D may be TRBD1 (5 bases). This clonotype originated in a pool of human donors in good health; the sample pools cells from several healthy donors. This CDR3 is CASGASSGANVLTF. CDR3 bases: TGTGCCAGCGGGGCGAGCTCTGGGGCCAACGTCCTGACTTTC.